The rows below give T cell receptor beta chains drawn from one sample of a study of regulatory T cells in long-lasting Graves disease. TCRdb re-called the multiplex PCR reads with MiXCR, one entry per CDR3 protein. Here the sample spans about 460,000 distinct CDR3 sequences, 22% being singletons. The sequencing used peripheral blood mononuclear cells (PBMCs), collected when the disease was refractory, from a patient treated with antithyroid drugs. The origin of the receptors is a female donor with Graves disease. Both conserved end residues are part of each CDR3. The order of the fields is V gene, D gene, clone size, J gene, CDR3 protein. D genes are given only for firm matches. Expanded clones are given a class, and other clones once, few, many or no size at all.

>TRBV28|NA|many|TRBJ1-5
CASFGAQGNQPQHF
>TRBV7-2|NA|NA|TRBJ2-1
CASSPWGLASYNEQFF
>TRBV7-9|TRBD2|few|TRBJ2-7
CASSSKGLAGVNEQYF
>TRBV7-2|TRBD1|few|TRBJ1-5
CASSGRDRGRNQPQHF
>TRBV12-3/TRBV12-4|NA|many|TRBJ1-5
CASSPLVVTGNQPQHF
>TRBV2|TRBD1|NA|TRBJ1-6
CASSRQGKNSPLHF
>TRBV7-8|TRBD1|many|TRBJ2-7
CASTLDREQYF
>TRBV2|TRBD2|many|TRBJ2-1
CASMGEAGGPGEQFF
>TRBV13|NA|few|TRBJ1-1
CASSLSDRRNTEAFF
>TRBV19|NA|few|TRBJ1-1
CAILDTRQAFF
>TRBV29-1|NA|NA|TRBJ1-1
CSVQFVGGSSNTEAFF
>TRBV6-1|NA|many|TRBJ2-5
CASSDRQLGETQYF
>TRBV7-8|NA|NA|TRBJ2-2
CASSSSRSGRTKDTGELFF
>TRBV30|NA|NA|TRBJ2-2
CAWSKRGGSGELFF
>TRBV5-1|TRBD2|few|TRBJ2-5
CASSLFSGEETQYF
>TRBV12-3/TRBV12-4|NA|many|TRBJ1-1
CASSALRAGTEAFF
>TRBV7-3|NA|NA|TRBJ2-7
CASSFLGGHEQYF
>TRBV20-1|TRBD1|many|TRBJ1-2
CSASRPTGTGYGYTF
>TRBV11-2|TRBD1|many|TRBJ1-1
CASSPQGPTVTFF
>TRBV6-2/TRBV6-3|TRBD2|many|TRBJ2-7
CASSSRGLAGVYEQYF
>TRBV28|NA|NA|TRBJ1-3
CASIAAISGNTIYF
>TRBV6-4|NA|NA|TRBJ2-1
CASSDSGGASGNEQFF
>TRBV28|TRBD1|many|TRBJ2-2
CASSSPGQDVTGELFF
>TRBV10-3|NA|few|TRBJ1-2
CATGTDGFYGYTF
>TRBV20-1|NA|NA|TRBJ2-2
CSARGDQANTGELFF